This T cell receptor beta chain was identified in a study of blood T cell repertoires in COVID-19. Sequencing was performed with immunoSEQ multiplex PCR; in TCRdb, only in-frame clones are kept and a portion is missing. The sample carries 110,000 or so clones, around 84% recorded once. The CDR3 is made up of 15 amino acids. The junction had 3 bases not matched to a gene; V was cut back by 3 bases and J by 0 bases. Germline V gives CDR1 LNHDA, CDR2 SQIVND (reference sequence). The sample consisted of peripheral blood. The rearrangement joins TRBV19 to TRBJ2-7, with 9 nucleotides matching TRBD1. This sequence originates from a woman in her forties with acute or convalescent COVID-19. The CDR3 coding sequence is TGTGCCAGTAGTATCGGACAGGGGCTCTCCTACGAGCAGTACTTC. Translated, it gives CASSIGQGLSYEQYF.